Listed here is a single T cell receptor beta chain. In the source study's methods: From reference gene primer amplification, estimates of nucleated cell counts were derived. This table comes from immunoSEQ multiplex PCR, and its TCRdb copy is limited to in-frame clones, with some not included. The V and J calls and clone size are taken from that table; D and trimming were inferred from the DNA. The table has about 240,000 clones, around 90% seen once. V was shortened by 0 bases and J by 4 bases, with 14 bases between the two germline ends. This CDR3 is built from 15 residues. The germline CDR1 and CDR2 sequences are SGHRS and YFSETQ. The sample originates from a study of blood T cell repertoires in COVID-19. Overall study: The origin of the acute and convalescent COVID-19 samples was the United States, Italy and Spain. In each case, the material was cDNA or gDNA derived from T cells, B-cell-depleted T cells, or PBMCs.

The TCR comes from a man in his 60s who had recovered from COVID-19. The V call is TRBV5-1, the J call TRBJ2-7; D is uncertain. Sequencing input: peripheral blood. As DNA, the CDR3 is TGCGCCAGCAGCTTGGCCGCTGGCAGGTCTTACGAGCAGTACTTC. This sequence encodes CASSLAAGRSYEQYF.